What follows are 8 T cell receptor beta chains derived from one specimen sequenced in a study of PD-1 blockade in classical Hodgkin lymphoma. Following autologous stem cell transplantation, relapse occurred in every patient, and exposure to brentuximab vedotin varied. The method was immunoSEQ multiplex PCR; TCRdb's version includes in-frame clones alone and lacks a portion of them. The sample records 20,000 to 30,000 clones, roughly three quarters being singletons. Source: peripheral blood mononuclear cells (PBMCs), taken at baseline. All receptors come from a human donor with classical Hodgkin lymphoma.

This clone occurred once. The CDR3 spells CASSPSGWTGGVYNEQFF. CDR3 sequence (DNA): TGTGCCAGCAGCCCGAGCGGGTGGACAGGGGGTGTCTACAATGAGCAGTTCTTC. V gene TRBV9 combines with J gene TRBJ2-1, with TRBD1 matching 10 bases. The CDR3 is made up of 18 amino acids. Germline values: CDR1 SGDLS, CDR2 YYNGEE. V shed 4 bases and J 3 bases; nucleotides not matched to a gene: 13.

This clone came up once. This chain links TRBV6-6 with TRBJ2-6; D uncertain. The CDR3 runs 14 residues. Germline CDR1 reads MNHNY; CDR2 reads SVGAGI (reference sequence). V was trimmed by 6 bases and J by 0 bases, leaving 6 bases between them. The CDR3 reads CASSSLSGANVLTF. CDR3 nucleotide sequence: TGTGCCAGCAGCTCCCTCTCTGGGGCCAACGTCCTGACTTTC.

The CDR3 nucleotides are TGTGCCAGCAGCTTAGTTTCGACAGGGTTTGAGCAGTACTTC. This sequence encodes CASSLVSTGFEQYF. The chain couples TRBV11-2 to TRBJ2-7; 7 nucleotides agree with TRBD1. The CDR3 has 14 amino acids. Germline values: CDR1 SGHAT, CDR2 FQNNGV. The V segment lost 1 base and the J segment 7 bases; nucleotides outside the gene matches: 7.

CDR3 DNA: TGCGCCAGCAGCCAAGATAGCGGACAGGGGTACAATGAGCAGTTCTTC. Amino acids: CASSQDSGQGYNEQFF. The rearrangement joins TRBV4-3 to TRBJ2-1, with 9 bases fitting TRBD1. This CDR3 region has 16 residues. With V trimmed by 0 bases and J by 4 bases, 4 bases remained unmatched. CDR1 is LGHNA, CDR2 YSLEER, per germline.

V is TRBV4-1 and J is TRBJ2-3; 12 bases map to TRBD2. From germline, CDR1 is MGHRA and CDR2 YSYEKL. Germline trimming cut 4 bases from V and 2 bases from J; bases unmatched to any gene: 7. CDR3 length: 17 amino acids. The CDR3 nucleotides are TGCGCCAGCAGCCCGCGACTAGCGGGGGAGATCACAGATACGCAGTATTTT. It yields the protein CASSPRLAGEITDTQYF.

This clone was detected only a few times. V usage is TRBV7-2 and J usage is TRBJ2-6; 11 bases agree with TRBD2. Germline CDR1 reads SGHTA; CDR2 reads FQGNSA. This CDR3 is built from 22 residues. V was pared by 0 bases and J by 4 bases, with 17 bases of the junction left unmatched. CDR3 residues: CASSLAPSGGSSPLLGANVLTF. CDR3 DNA: TGTGCCAGCAGCTTAGCGCCTAGCGGGGGGTCGAGCCCACTCCTAGGGGCCAACGTCCTGACTTTC.

The table lists this clone with a few counts. J is TRBJ2-1 and V is TRBV4-2, with TRBD2 identical over 12 bases. CDR1 is LGHNA and CDR2 is YNFKEQ in the germline V gene. The CDR3 has 19 amino acids. With V trimmed by 1 base and J by 0 bases, 7 bases remained unmatched. The CDR3 DNA reads as TGTGCCAGCAGCCAAGGCCTCGGACTAGCGGGGTTCTCCTACAATGAGCAGTTCTTC. It encodes CASSQGLGLAGFSYNEQFF.

The chain recombines TRBV2 with TRBJ1-4; D remains unclear. This CDR3 is built from 17 residues. CDR1 and CDR2 from the germline V gene are SNHLY and FYNNEI. V lost 8 bases, J lost 0 bases, and 19 bases lay in between. In nucleotides, the CDR3 is TGTGCCAGCCATCAGAGGTCGAACGCTGCAACTAATGAAAAACTGTTTTTT. Translating it yields CASHQRSNAATNEKLFF. The entire variable domain, with the rest obtained from reference TRBV2 and TRBJ1-4, is as follows: EPEVTQTPSHQVTQMGQEVILRCVPISNHLYFYWYRQILGQKVEFLVSFYNNEISEKSEIFDDQFSVERPDGSNFTLKIRSTKLEDSAMYFCASHQRSNAATNEKLFFGSGTQLSVL.